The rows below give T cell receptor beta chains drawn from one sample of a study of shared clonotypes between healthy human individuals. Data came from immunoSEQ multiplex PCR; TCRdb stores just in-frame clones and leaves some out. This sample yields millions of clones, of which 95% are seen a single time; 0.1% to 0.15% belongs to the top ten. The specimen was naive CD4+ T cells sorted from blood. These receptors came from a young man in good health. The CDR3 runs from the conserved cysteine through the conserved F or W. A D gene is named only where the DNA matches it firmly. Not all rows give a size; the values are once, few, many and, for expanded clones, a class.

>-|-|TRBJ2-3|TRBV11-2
CASREGGFGTQYF
TGTGCCAGCAGGGAGGGGGGCTTTGGTACGCAGTATTTT
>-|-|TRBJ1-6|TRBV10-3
CAISAETRNSPLHF
TGTGCCATCAGTGCCGAGACAAGAAATTCACCCCTCCACTTT
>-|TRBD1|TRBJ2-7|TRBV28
CASSFSDRAHEQYF
TGTGCCAGCAGTTTTTCGGACAGGGCCCACGAGCAGTACTTC
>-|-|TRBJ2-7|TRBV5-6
CASSFLREYAYEQYF
TGTGCCAGCAGCTTTTTGAGGGAGTACGCCTACGAGCAGTACTTC
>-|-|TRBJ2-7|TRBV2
CASSAFFLSSYEQYF
TGTGCCAGCAGTGCCTTTTTCCTGAGCTCCTACGAGCAGTACTTC
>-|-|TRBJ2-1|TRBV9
CASSVVEGSYNEQFF
TGTGCCAGCAGCGTAGTGGAGGGGTCCTACAATGAGCAGTTCTTC
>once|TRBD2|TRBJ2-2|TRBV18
CASSPSAGDTGELFF
TGTGCCAGCTCACCAAGTGCGGGGGACACCGGGGAGCTGTTTTTT
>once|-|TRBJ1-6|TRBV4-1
CASSQLGILSNSPLHF
TGCGCCAGCAGCCAATTGGGGATTCTTTCAAATTCACCCCTCCACTTT
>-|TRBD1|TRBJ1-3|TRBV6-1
CASSVTGQGLGNTIYF
TGTGCCAGCAGTGTCACGGGACAGGGTCTTGGAAACACCATATATTTT
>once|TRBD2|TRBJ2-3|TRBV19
CASSRGSRESTQYF
TGTGCCAGTAGTAGAGGGTCGCGGGAGAGTACGCAGTATTTT
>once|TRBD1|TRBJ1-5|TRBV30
CAWSGGQGDSQPQHF
TGTGCCTGGAGTGGGGGACAGGGGGACAGTCAGCCCCAGCATTTT
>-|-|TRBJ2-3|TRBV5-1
CASSRDMQSTDTQYF
TGCGCCAGCAGCCGGGACATGCAAAGCACAGATACGCAGTATTTT
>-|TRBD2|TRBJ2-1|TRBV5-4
CASSFERGPGGNEQFF
TGTGCCAGCAGCTTCGAGCGGGGGCCTGGAGGGAATGAGCAGTTCTTC
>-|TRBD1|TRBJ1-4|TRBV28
CASSRHPGTGDSWEKLFF
TGTGCCAGCAGTCGACACCCAGGGACAGGGGACTCATGGGAAAAACTGTTTTTT
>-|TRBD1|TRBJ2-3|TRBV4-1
CASSQGGAGGRGDTQYF
TGCGCCAGCAGCCAAGGTGGGGCAGGGGGCCGGGGAGATACGCAGTATTTT
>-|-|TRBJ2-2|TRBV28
CATGGGNTGELFF
TGTGCCACCGGGGGAGGGAACACCGGGGAGCTGTTTTTT
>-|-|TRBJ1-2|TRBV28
CASSPPLGAGYTF
TGTGCCAGCAGTCCCCCCCTCGGGGCGGGCTACACCTTC
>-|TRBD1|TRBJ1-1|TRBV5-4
CASRGDRAATEAFF
TGTGCCAGCAGGGGGGACAGGGCGGCCACTGAAGCTTTCTTT
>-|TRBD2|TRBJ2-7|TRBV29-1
CSVEGTSGSPYEQYF
TGCAGCGTTGAGGGGACTAGCGGGAGTCCGTACGAGCAGTACTTC
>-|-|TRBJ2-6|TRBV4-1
CASSQDLNRVKSGANVLTF
TGCGCCAGCAGCCAAGATTTGAACAGGGTGAAATCTGGGGCCAACGTCCTGACTTTC
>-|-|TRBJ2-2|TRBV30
CAWSAGSLWTGELFF
TGTGCCTGGAGTGCCGGAAGTTTGTGGACCGGGGAGCTGTTTTTT
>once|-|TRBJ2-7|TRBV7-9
CASSLGQGTGDEQYF
TGTGCCAGCAGCTTAGGCCAGGGGACGGGCGACGAGCAGTACTTC
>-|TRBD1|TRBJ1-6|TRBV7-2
CASSPRQGVFNSPLHF
TGTGCCAGCAGCCCGCGACAGGGGGTTTTTAATTCACCCCTCCACTTT
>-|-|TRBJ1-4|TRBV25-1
CASSAGGLELFF
TGTGCCAGCAGTGCTGGGGGACTAGAACTGTTTTTT
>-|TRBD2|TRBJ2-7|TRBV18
CASSRASGRDHEQYF
TGTGCCAGCTCCCGGGCCAGCGGGAGGGACCACGAGCAGTACTTC
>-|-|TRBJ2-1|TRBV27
CASSPAGFSSYNEQFF
TGTGCCAGCAGCCCCGCAGGTTTCAGCTCCTACAATGAGCAGTTCTTC
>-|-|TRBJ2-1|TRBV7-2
CASSLDGQINEQFF
TGTGCCAGCAGCTTAGACGGACAGATCAATGAGCAGTTCTTC
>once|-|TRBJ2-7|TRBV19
CASSIRPASYEQYF
TGTGCCAGTAGTATTAGGCCGGCGTCCTACGAGCAGTACTTC
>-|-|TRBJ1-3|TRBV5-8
CASSLGPGAGNTIYF
TGTGCCAGCAGCTTGGGGCCCGGTGCAGGAAACACCATATATTTT
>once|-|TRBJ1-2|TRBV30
CAWILHAEGSSTF
TGTGCCTGGATTCTCCATGCAGAAGGGTCGAGTACCTTC
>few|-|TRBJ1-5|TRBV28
CASSLGRDSNQPQHF
TGTGCCAGCAGTTTGGGGCGAGATAGCAATCAGCCCCAGCATTTT
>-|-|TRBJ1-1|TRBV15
CATSRIGQNTEAFF
TGTGCCACCAGCAGGATAGGACAGAACACTGAAGCTTTCTTT
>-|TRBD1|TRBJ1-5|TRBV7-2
CASSPTRTGVSANQPQHF
TGTGCCAGCAGCCCAACCCGGACAGGGGTCAGTGCGAATCAGCCCCAGCATTTT
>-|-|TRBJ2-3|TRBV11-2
CASSQTRGSTDTQYF
TGTGCCAGCAGCCAAACTAGGGGTAGCACAGATACGCAGTATTTT
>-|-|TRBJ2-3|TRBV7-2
CASSFSADTQYF
TGTGCCAGCAGCTTCTCTGCAGATACGCAGTATTTT
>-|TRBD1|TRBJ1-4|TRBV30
CAWRVGGASEKLFF
TGTGCCTGGAGGGTAGGGGGCGCGAGTGAAAAACTGTTTTTT
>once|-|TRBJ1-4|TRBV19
CATFSGKGEKLFF
TGTGCCACCTTTTCGGGGAAGGGTGAAAAACTGTTTTTT
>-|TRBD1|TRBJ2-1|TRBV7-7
CASSPRQGNEQFF
TGTGCTAGCAGCCCTCGACAGGGCAATGAGCAGTTCTTC
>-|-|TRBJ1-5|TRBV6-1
CASSEDRGNQPQHF
TGTGCCAGCAGTGAAGATAGGGGAAATCAGCCCCAGCATTTT
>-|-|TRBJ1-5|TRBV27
CASSYSGTSSQPQHF
TGTGCCAGCAGTTACTCCGGGACCAGCAGTCAGCCCCAGCATTTT
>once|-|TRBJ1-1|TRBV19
CASSMTGVRTEAFF
TGTGCCAGTAGTATGACAGGAGTGAGGACTGAAGCTTTCTTT
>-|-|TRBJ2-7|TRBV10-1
CASSEQGIHEQYF
TGCGCCAGCAGTGAGCAGGGCATCCACGAGCAGTACTTC
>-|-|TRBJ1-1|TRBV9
CASSVGRGLNTEAFF
TGTGCCAGCAGCGTAGGACGGGGGCTGAACACTGAAGCTTTCTTT
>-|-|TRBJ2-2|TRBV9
CASSVERGWNTGELFF
TGTGCCAGCAGCGTAGAGAGGGGATGGAACACCGGGGAGCTGTTTTTT
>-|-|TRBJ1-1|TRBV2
CASRRETVAFF
TGTGCCAGCCGACGGGAGACAGTAGCTTTCTTT
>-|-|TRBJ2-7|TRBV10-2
CASSEGGYEQYF
TGCGCCAGCAGTGAGGGGGGATACGAGCAGTACTTC
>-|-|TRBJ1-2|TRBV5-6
CASSPGDFIRGYTF
TGTGCCAGCAGCCCGGGGGATTTTATTCGTGGCTACACCTTC
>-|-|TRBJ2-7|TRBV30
CAWSLRTATEQYF
TGTGCCTGGAGCCTAAGGACTGCCACCGAGCAGTACTTC
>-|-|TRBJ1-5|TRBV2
CASSHRTDNQPQHF
TGTGCCAGCAGCCACCGGACAGACAATCAGCCCCAGCATTTT
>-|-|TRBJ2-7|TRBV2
CASRGAGSLYEQYF
TGTGCCAGCAGGGGGGCGGGCAGCCTCTACGAGCAGTACTTC
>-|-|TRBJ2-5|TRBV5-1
CASSFSFGTSQETQYF
TGCGCCAGCAGCTTTTCCTTCGGGACCAGTCAAGAGACCCAGTACTTC
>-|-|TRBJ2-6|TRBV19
CASSTGGVPYSGANVLTF
TGTGCCAGTAGTACCGGCGGGGTGCCATACTCTGGGGCCAACGTCCTGACTTTC
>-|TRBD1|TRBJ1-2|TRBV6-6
CASSYRQGPGWYGYTF
TGTGCCAGCAGTTACCGACAGGGCCCCGGGTGGTATGGCTACACCTTC
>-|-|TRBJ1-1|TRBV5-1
CASQWGRENTEAFF
TGCGCCAGCCAGTGGGGCAGGGAGAACACTGAAGCTTTCTTT
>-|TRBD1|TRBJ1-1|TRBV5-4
CASSSSRDRVNTEAFF
TGTGCCAGCAGCTCTTCCCGGGACAGGGTGAACACTGAAGCTTTCTTT
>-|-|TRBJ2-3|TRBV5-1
CASSLRDTQYF
TGCGCCAGCAGCCTGAGAGATACGCAGTATTTT
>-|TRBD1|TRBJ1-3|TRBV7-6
CASSTSQGAGNTIYF
TGTGCCAGCAGCACCTCACAGGGGGCCGGGAACACCATATATTTT